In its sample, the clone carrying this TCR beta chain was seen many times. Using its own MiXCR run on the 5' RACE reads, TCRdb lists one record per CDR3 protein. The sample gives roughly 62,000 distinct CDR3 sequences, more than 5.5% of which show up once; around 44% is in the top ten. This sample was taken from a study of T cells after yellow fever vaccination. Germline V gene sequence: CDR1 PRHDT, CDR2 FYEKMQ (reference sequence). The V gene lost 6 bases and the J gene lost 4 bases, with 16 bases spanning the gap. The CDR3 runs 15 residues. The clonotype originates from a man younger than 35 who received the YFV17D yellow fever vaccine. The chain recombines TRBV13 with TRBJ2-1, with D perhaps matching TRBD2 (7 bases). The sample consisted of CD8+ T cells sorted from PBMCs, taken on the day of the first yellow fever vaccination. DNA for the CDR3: TGTGCCAGCAGTCTTCTCGGGGGGCGGTACAATGAGCAGTTCTTC. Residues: CASSLLGGRYNEQFF. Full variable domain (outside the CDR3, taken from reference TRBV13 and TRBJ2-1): AAGVIQSPRHLIKEKRETATLKCYPIPRHDTVYWYQQGPGQDPQFLISFYEKMQSDKGSIPDRFSAQQFSDYHSELNMSSLELGDSALYFCASSLLGGRYNEQFFGPGTRLTVL.